This T cell receptor (beta chain) was sequenced during a study of neurological immune-mediated disorders. General study results and limits: There was no association between the multiple sclerosis repertoire cluster and any clinical or MRI feature. According to phylogenetic grouping, one related-CDR3 cluster, a possible signature, contained the repertoires of 18 of 34 multiple sclerosis patients.

In TCRdb, the 5' RACE reads were re-called with MiXCR into one record per CDR3 protein. The sample yields 55,000 to 85,000 distinct CDR3 sequences, about 3% seen once. Germline CDR1 and CDR2: MNHNY and SVGAGI (reference sequence). V was cut by 2 bases and J by 6 bases, with 11 bases left in between. The CDR3 runs 14 residues. This clonotype was detected ten times or more. As yet, its antigen is unknown. The genes are TRBV6-6 and TRBJ2-1, with D perhaps TRBD1 or TRBD2 (5 bases each). What was sequenced was PBMCs. The TCR comes from a woman aged 45-60 years with multiple sclerosis. CDR3 in amino acids: CASSYGTHFNEQFF. In DNA, the CDR3 is TGTGCCAGCAGTTACGGGACCCATTTCAATGAGCAGTTCTTC.